This TCR beta chain was recorded in a study of early T cells in non-severe SARS-CoV-2 infection. Study-level background: Bulk RNA isolated from unsorted whole blood underwent sequencing; chains were not paired.

Germline V gene lookup returns CDR1 MDHEN and CDR2 SYDVKM. The V and J ends lost 7 bases and 3 bases respectively, with 10 bases between them. This CDR3 has 12 residues. Individual cDNA molecules received unique molecular identifiers. TCRdb processed the 5' RACE reads anew with MiXCR; each CDR3 protein has one entry. The sample lists fewer than 40,000 distinct CDR3 sequences; around 4.1% were seen once. This clonotype has ten or more counts. The antigen remains unidentified. Study results and caveats: VDJdb matching favored anti-spike CD8 responses, missing private and CD4 specificities.

Sequenced sample: whole blood. This TCR was sampled from an adult who was a healthcare worker with PCR-confirmed SARS-CoV-2 infection or an uninfected control (not recorded which). The rearrangement joins TRBV28 to TRBJ2-7; D uncertain. CDR3 residues: CASTTGYYEQYF. The CDR3 DNA is TGTGCCAGCACCACGGGTTACTACGAGCAGTACTTC.